These 20 T cell receptor beta chains came from one sample sequenced in a study of blood T cell repertoires in COVID-19. TCRdb's copy holds only in-frame clones and misses some; the assay was immunoSEQ multiplex PCR. The sample includes around 25,000 clones, about 80% of them seen just once. Material for sequencing was peripheral blood. These receptors all come from a man aged 65 to 79 with acute or convalescent COVID-19.

The genes are TRBV19 and TRBJ2-2; 7 positions match TRBD1. V lost 5 bases to trimming and J lost 7 bases; unmatched junction nucleotides: 7. CDR3 size: 14 residues. Germline values: CDR1 LNHDA, CDR2 SQIVND (reference sequence). CDR3 nucleotide sequence: TGTGCCAGTAGTGTAACAGGGGCGGGCGGGGAGCTGTTTTTT. Its translation: CASSVTGAGGELFF.

This clone has only one observation. V usage is TRBV20-1 and J usage is TRBJ2-1, with 7 bases aligning to TRBD2. The CDR3 covers 10 residues. Germline CDR1 DFQATT, CDR2 SNEGSKA (reference sequence). With 5 bases clipped from V and 9 bases from J, the junction kept 1 base outside the gene matches. The CDR3 coding sequence is TGCAGTGCTGGGAGGGCTGAGCAGTTCTTC. Its translation: CSAGRAEQFF.

This chain joins TRBV4-1 and TRBJ2-3; a weak D match, TRBD1 (5 bases). Germline CDR1 and CDR2: MGHRA and YSYEKL. The CDR3 totals 14 residues. Trimming took 2 bases from V and 3 from J, leaving 9 bases between them. CDR3 nucleotide sequence: TGCGCCAGCAGCCAACAGGGCTCTACAGATACGCAGTATTTT. This translates into CASSQQGSTDTQYF.

This clone showed up just once. The genes are TRBV11-2 and TRBJ2-3; 9 bases align to TRBD2. The CDR3 is 17 amino acids. V shed 5 bases, J shed 2 bases, and the junction held 11 bases outside the gene matches. Germline CDR1 SGHAT, CDR2 FQNNGV. CDR3 DNA sequence: TGTGCCAGCAGCCGCCGGGGGAGCGGGGGGCCCACAGATACGCAGTATTTT. Protein product: CASSRRGSGGPTDTQYF.

This chain uses TRBV6-1 with TRBJ1-5; 10 positions match TRBD1. The J segment lost 7 bases and the V segment lost 1 base, leaving 7 bases of the junction unmatched. Germline V CDR1 and CDR2: MNHNS, SASEGT. The CDR3 length is 16 residues. CDR3 sequence (DNA): TGTGCCAGCAGTGAAGGGGACAGGGGTTATTTGCAGCCCCAGCATTTT. As protein: CASSEGDRGYLQPQHF.

This chain connects TRBV4-2 to TRBJ2-1, with D possibly TRBD1 on 6 matching bases. V lost 3 bases, J lost 9 bases, and 12 bases lay in between. The CDR3 covers 13 residues. The germline CDR1 and CDR2 sequences are LGHNA and YNFKEQ. The CDR3 nucleotides read TGTGCCAGCAGCCAGTTGAAACAGGGTGAGCAGTTCTTC. Amino acid sequence: CASSQLKQGEQFF.

In its sample, this clone was seen many times. J is TRBJ1-6 and V is TRBV11-2; no firm D call. Trimming left V 2 bases short and J 9 bases short, with 14 bases between. The CDR3 totals 15 residues. CDR1 is SGHAT and CDR2 is FQNNGV in the germline V gene. In DNA form, the CDR3 reads TGTGCCAGCAGCTTAACTCCGGGTAGTAGTTCACCCCTCCACTTT. Translating it yields CASSLTPGSSSPLHF. The entire variable domain, with the rest obtained from reference TRBV11-2 and TRBJ1-6, is as follows: EAGVAQSPRYKIIEKRQSVAFWCNPISGHATLYWYQQILGQGPKLLIQFQNNGVVDDSQLPKDRFSAERLKGVDSTLKIQPAKLEDSAVYLCASSLTPGSSSPLHFGNGTRLTVT.

This chain uses TRBV10-3 with TRBJ1-5; D remains ambiguous. The CDR3 spans 13 residues. Trimming took off 5 bases at V and 0 bases at J, with 5 bases between the two ends. From germline, CDR1 is ENHRY and CDR2 SYGVKD. CDR3 nucleotides: TGTGCCATCAGTTCAGATAGCAATCAGCCCCAGCATTTT. Translation: CAISSDSNQPQHF.

With respect to this clone: Mismatch with germline at one junction end may stem from a read error. The gene calls are TRBV7-2 and TRBJ2-2, with TRBD2 identical over 7 bases. This CDR3 is 16 amino acids long. Germline lookup yields CDR1 SGHTA and CDR2 FQGNSA. The CDR3 DNA reads TGTGCCAGCACCTTAAGGGGAGGGGCCCTCACCGGGGAGCTGTTTTTT. Translation: CASTLRGGALTGELFF.

V gene TRBV27 combines with J gene TRBJ2-1; 8 bases are a match to TRBD2. Germline V lookup: CDR1 MNHEY, CDR2 SMNVEV (reference sequence). Trimming cost V 1 base and J 6 bases; bases outside gene matches: 11. The CDR3 extends over 17 amino acids. The CDR3 nucleotides read TGTGCCAGCAGTTTATTGGTCGGCGGGAGGACCGCCAATGAGCAGTTCTTC. This codes for CASSLLVGGRTANEQFF.

The chain uses TRBV28 and TRBJ1-3, with 10 bases identical to TRBD1. This CDR3 spans 15 amino acids. V was clipped by 1 base and J by 7 bases; unmatched bases: 4. The germline gives CDR1 MDHEN, CDR2 SYDVKM. The CDR3, as DNA: TGTGCCAGCAGTTTATCGGGACAGGGGTCGAACACCATATATTTT. It is translated as CASSLSGQGSNTIYF.

The chain carries TRBV6-5 and TRBJ2-1; D ambiguous. V lost 5 bases, J lost 4 bases, and 12 bases lay in between. Looked up from germline, CDR1 is MNHEY and CDR2 is SVGAGI. The CDR3 contains 14 residues. In DNA, the CDR3 is TGTGCCAGCAGTCTGATGACACGATACAATGAGCAGTTCTTC. Protein product: CASSLMTRYNEQFF.

This clone was seen only once. In nucleotides, the CDR3 is TGTGCCAGCAGTGCACAATATCCGGGACAGGGAGTCTCCGAGCAGTACTTC. It translates to CASSAQYPGQGVSEQYF. The chain uses TRBV6-1 and TRBJ2-7, with 9 bases fitting TRBD1. With 4 bases clipped from V and 6 bases from J, the junction kept 16 bases outside the gene matches. CDR3 length: 17 amino acids. The germline V gene encodes CDR1 MNHNS and CDR2 SASEGT.

This clone was found once. The chain combines TRBV12-3 or TRBV12-4 with TRBJ1-2, with D perhaps TRBD1 (5 bases). Trimming pared 6 bases from V and 6 bases from J, leaving 11 bases between. The CDR3 covers 12 residues. Written as DNA, the CDR3 is TGTGCCAGCAGCACCTCAGGGCATGGCTACACCTTC. It codes for CASSTSGHGYTF.

The V gene is TRBV6-5, the J gene TRBJ1-1, with TRBD1 matching 8 bases. V lost 6 bases, J lost 6 bases, and 9 bases stayed unmatched. Germline V gene lookup returns CDR1 MNHEY and CDR2 SVGAGI. The CDR3 extends over 14 amino acids. The CDR3 DNA reads as TGTGCCAGCAGAACAGGGGGATTTCAGGCTGAAGCTTTCTTT. This translates into CASRTGGFQAEAFF.

This clone appeared once. V gene TRBV7-9 combines with J gene TRBJ1-1; 8 bases are shared with TRBD1. Per the germline V gene, CDR1 is SEHNR and CDR2 is FQNEAQ (reference sequence). V dropped 8 bases and J dropped 1; count of bases not matched to a gene: 9. This CDR3 is 15 amino acids long. The CDR3: CASGPLGQANTEAFF. The CDR3 bases are TGTGCCAGCGGCCCTTTGGGACAGGCGAACACTGAAGCTTTCTTT.

This sequence joins TRBV29-1 and TRBJ2-7; 8 bases align to TRBD1. The CDR3 covers 15 residues. CDR1 SQVTM and CDR2 ANQGSEA come from the germline V gene. The V and J ends lost 8 bases and 6 bases, in that order; junction bases with no gene match: 18. This CDR3 is CSTRPSDREESEQYF. The CDR3 DNA reads as TGCAGCACGAGACCCTCGGACAGGGAAGAATCCGAGCAGTACTTC.

The chain carries TRBV10-2 and TRBJ1-2; 8 nucleotides line up with TRBD1. The CDR3 has 16 residues. Trimming removed 3 bases from V and 3 bases from J; junction bases left unmatched: 9. Germline assignment: CDR1 WSHSY and CDR2 SAAADI. The CDR3 DNA reads as TGCGCCAGCAGTGACCTCGACGCAGGGGGCGACTATGGCTACACCTTC. It specifies CASSDLDAGGDYGYTF.

This clone was found many times. The chain links TRBV28 to TRBJ2-5; TRBD2 might be the D (6 bases). The CDR3 spans 15 residues. Germline CDR1 and CDR2: MDHEN and SYDVKM. V was pared by 3 bases and J by 2 bases, with 13 bases between. CDR3 residues: CASSFVGSPQETQYF. Written as DNA, the CDR3 is TGTGCCAGCAGTTTTGTCGGGAGCCCGCAAGAGACCCAGTACTTC.

This clone was counted a single time. This rearrangement joins TRBV9 to TRBJ1-2, with no clear D. Germline CDR1 SGDLS, CDR2 YYNGEE. The V and J ends lost 0 bases and 8 bases respectively, with 14 bases between them. This CDR3 spans 14 amino acids. For the CDR3, the DNA is TGTGCCAGCAGCGTAGAGGAGGGCCTCGGGGGCTACACCTTC. Its protein is CASSVEEGLGGYTF.